The 17 T cell receptor beta chains in this list originate from one sample, sequenced in a study of blood T cell repertoires in COVID-19. Here immunoSEQ multiplex PCR was the method, and the copy in TCRdb shows in-frame clones only, minus some. The data hold some 230,000 clones, with 82% observed a single time. Sequencing was carried out using peripheral blood. All receptors derive from a woman aged 80 or over with COVID-19, enrolled during active disease.

J is TRBJ2-5 and V is TRBV2; 9 positions agree with TRBD2. CDR3 length: 19 amino acids. Germline V gene data show CDR1 as SNHLY and CDR2 as FYNNEI. The ends lost 6 bases at V and 9 bases at J; junction bases unmatched: 26. The CDR3 spells CASRGRGGSLAGPWGAQYF. Here the CDR3 DNA reads TGTGCCAGCAGGGGAAGAGGGGGATCTCTAGCGGGGCCTTGGGGGGCCCAGTACTTC.

The chain carries TRBV7-9 and TRBJ2-5; tentative D call: TRBD1 (5 bases). The CDR3 totals 13 residues. The V end lost 6 bases, the J end lost 5 bases, and 13 bases lay between the germline ends. The germline CDR1 and CDR2 sequences are SEHNR and FQNEAQ (reference sequence). CDR3: CASSFVPGETQYF. The CDR3 nucleotides read TGTGCCAGCAGTTTCGTACCAGGGGAGACCCAGTACTTC.

The chain recombines TRBV2 with TRBJ1-5; 8 bases map to TRBD1. V lost 2 bases and J lost 6; bases outside the gene matches: 3. This CDR3 is 14 amino acids long. Germline values: CDR1 SNHLY, CDR2 FYNNEI. The CDR3 sequence: CASSERGQGQPQHF. CDR3 DNA: TGTGCCAGCAGTGAACGAGGACAGGGTCAGCCCCAGCATTTT.

The chain's CDR3 is CASSPRDGYTF. The CDR3 DNA reads TGTGCCAGCTCACCCCGCGATGGCTACACCTTC. The chain links TRBV18 to TRBJ1-2; unclear D gene. V was clipped by 3 bases and J by 6 bases, with 5 bases between them. CDR3 size: 11 residues. CDR1 and CDR2 from the germline V gene are KGHSH and LQKENI.

V gene TRBV5-1 combines with J gene TRBJ2-7, with D hard to call. Trimming shortened V by 0 bases and J by 3 bases, and 7 bases separated the two germline ends. From germline, CDR1 is SGHRS and CDR2 YFSETQ. The CDR3 has 13 amino acids. The CDR3 loop is CASSLAGVYEQYF. CDR3 bases: TGCGCCAGCAGCTTGGCCGGAGTCTACGAGCAGTACTTC.

A remark on this clone: Its ends do not fully match the called genes, so a read error is possible. The DNA of the CDR3 is TGTGCTAGCAGCAAGATAGCGGGAGCCGCCGGGGAGACCCAGTACTTC. It codes for CASSKIAGAAGETQYF. V and J are TRBV7-7 and TRBJ2-5; 9 bases agree with TRBD2. CDR1 SSHAT and CDR2 FNYEAQ come from the germline V gene (reference sequence). The CDR3 spans 16 residues.

The V gene is TRBV4-2, the J gene TRBJ2-3, with 11 bases that match TRBD2. CDR3 length: 16 amino acids. Germline V gene sequence: CDR1 LGHNA, CDR2 YNFKEQ. Germline trimming cut 0 bases from V and 8 bases from J; bases unmatched to any gene: 7. The CDR3, as DNA: TGTGCCAGCAGCCAAGAAACTAGCGGGAGAGGGGGTACGCAGTATTTT. The encoded protein is CASSQETSGRGGTQYF.

The chain recombines TRBV9 with TRBJ2-1; TRBD2 matches at 14 bases. The CDR3 is made up of 16 amino acids. V gave up 3 bases and J gave up 3 bases; unmatched junction bases: 2. The germline V gene encodes CDR1 SGDLS and CDR2 YYNGEE. CDR3 loop: CASSAGTSGSYNEQFF. The CDR3 bases are TGTGCCAGCAGCGCCGGGACTAGCGGGAGCTACAATGAGCAGTTCTTC.

This clone was recorded once. V usage is TRBV28 and J usage is TRBJ2-7, with D possibly being TRBD1 (6 bases). V dropped 2 bases and J dropped 4 bases, with 15 bases sitting between them. Per germline, CDR1 MDHEN and CDR2 SYDVKM. The CDR3 loop spans 15 amino acids. CDR3 sequence (DNA): TGTGCCAGCAGTTTACCCTTGACTCAGGGGTACGAGCAGTACTTC. Translating it yields CASSLPLTQGYEQYF. Using reference TRBV28 and TRBJ2-7 for the parts outside the CDR3, the full variable domain is DVKVTQSSRYLVKRTGEKVFLECVQDMDHENMFWYRQDPGLGLRLIYFSYDVKMKEKGDIPEGYSVSREKKERFSLILESASTNQTSMYLCASSLPLTQGYEQYFGPGTRLTVT.

The chain carries TRBV11-2 and TRBJ2-2, with TRBD1 identical over 8 bases. Germline CDR1 SGHAT, CDR2 FQNNGV. With 3 bases clipped from V and 2 bases from J, the junction kept 5 bases outside the gene matches. The CDR3 spans 16 residues. The CDR3 here is CASSFMQGANTGELFF. CDR3 sequence (DNA): TGTGCCAGCAGCTTTATGCAGGGGGCAAACACCGGGGAGCTGTTTTTT.

As DNA, the CDR3 is TGTGCCAGCAGCTTGGCGCGGCGAGGCTATAGTAATTCACCCCTCCACTTT. Translation: CASSLARRGYSNSPLHF. The chain uses TRBV5-5 and TRBJ1-6; D uncertain. Trimming took 0 bases from V and 6 from J, leaving 16 bases between them. Germline CDR1 reads SGHKS; CDR2 reads YYEKEE (reference sequence). The CDR3 length is 17 residues.

This chain uses TRBV5-1 with TRBJ1-1; 9 bases are a match to TRBD1. Germline trimming cut 4 bases from V and 3 bases from J; bases unmatched to any gene: 10. CDR3 length equals 16 residues. The germline V gene encodes CDR1 SGHRS and CDR2 YFSETQ. The CDR3 loop reads CASSRTGARQDTEAFF. The CDR3 DNA sequence: TGCGCCAGCAGCAGGACAGGGGCTCGGCAGGACACTGAAGCTTTCTTT. Filled out from reference TRBV5-1 and TRBJ1-1, the complete variable domain reads KAGVTQTPRYLIKTRGQQVTLSCSPISGHRSVSWYQQTPGQGLQFLFEYFSETQRNKGNFPGRFSGRQFSNSRSEMNVSTLELGDSALYLCASSRTGARQDTEAFFGQGTRLTVV.

This clone was seen a handful of times. This rearrangement joins TRBV15 to TRBJ1-4; the D gene is possibly TRBD1 (6 bases). The germline V gene has CDR1 LNHNV and CDR2 YYDKDF (reference sequence). The CDR3 length is 16 residues. V was trimmed by 1 base and J by 3 bases, leaving 12 bases between them. CDR3 amino acids: CATSRGSRTANEKLFF. The CDR3 DNA reads as TGTGCCACCAGCAGAGGGTCGAGGACAGCTAATGAAAAACTGTTTTTT.

In regard to this clone: This same CDR3 is encoded by further DNA sequences in the sample. The chain couples TRBV18 to TRBJ1-2; D is uncertain. The CDR3 contains 13 residues. Trimming removed 3 bases at V and 3 bases at J, with 8 bases between. Germline V gene data show CDR1 as KGHSH and CDR2 as LQKENI. This CDR3 reads CASSPGQDYGYTF. In nucleotides, the CDR3 is TGTGCCAGCTCACCTGGGCAAGACTATGGCTACACCTTC.

This rearrangement joins TRBV7-2 to TRBJ1-2; D might be TRBD1 (6 bases). Trimming took off 0 bases at V and 1 base at J, with 9 bases between the two ends. CDR1 is SGHTA, CDR2 FQGNSA, per germline. This CDR3 has 15 residues. The CDR3 DNA follows: TGTGCCAGCAGCTTAGCTGCAGGGGTTAACTATGGCTACACCTTC. It codes for CASSLAAGVNYGYTF. The full variable domain, its missing parts supplied by reference TRBV7-2 and TRBJ1-2, is GAGVSQSPSNKVTEKGKDVELRCDPISGHTALYWYRQSLGQGLEFLIYFQGNSAPDKSGLPSDRFSAERTGGSVSTLTIQRTQQEDSAVYLCASSLAAGVNYGYTFGSGTRLTVV.

The chain links TRBV2 to TRBJ2-2; D is ambiguous. The CDR3 loop spans 13 amino acids. Germline V gives CDR1 SNHLY, CDR2 FYNNEI. Trimming shortened V by 6 bases and J by 8 bases, and 13 bases separated the two germline ends. This chain's CDR3 is CASSVTSLGELFF. CDR3 DNA sequence: TGTGCCAGCAGCGTCACCAGTTTGGGGGAGCTGTTTTTT.

CDR3 bases: TGTGCCAGCAGCTTAGATCCGGCGGGGTCCTTAGAGACCCAGTACTTC. This sequence encodes CASSLDPAGSLETQYF. The rearrangement links TRBV11-2 to TRBJ2-5; possible D gene TRBD2, 6 bases. CDR1 and CDR2 (germline): SGHAT, FQNNGV. The ends were cut back, 0 bases at V and 4 bases at J, with 15 bases in the middle. CDR3 length equals 16 residues.